The 7 T cell receptor beta chains presented below share a single source sample, sequenced in a study of T cell responses to AZD1222 COVID-19 vaccine. TCRdb keeps only in-frame clones here, not all; method: immunoSEQ multiplex PCR. Of more than 110,000 clones listed, about nine tenths are singletons. The sample was peripheral blood, taken on day 0 of AZD1222 vaccination. The source is an adult in good health.

The chain links TRBV7-9 to TRBJ2-1; maybe TRBD2 (7 bases). The CDR3 consists of 15 residues. Between the trimmed V and J ends, which lost 5 bases and 9 bases, there was a span of 20 bases. Germline-derived CDR1 and CDR2 are SEHNR and FQNEAQ (reference sequence). The CDR3 sequence is CASSPAGAERGEQFF. The CDR3 DNA reads as TGTGCCAGCAGCCCCGCGGGGGCCGAAAGGGGTGAGCAGTTCTTC.

V gene TRBV27 combines with J gene TRBJ1-2, with 7 bases matching TRBD1. Germline lookup yields CDR1 MNHEY and CDR2 SMNVEV (reference sequence). CDR3 size: 16 residues. The V segment lost 6 bases and the J segment 4 bases; nucleotides outside the gene matches: 14. The CDR3 sequence: CASSLTGTEGLYGYTF. CDR3 nucleotides: TGTGCCAGCAGCCTCACCGGGACAGAGGGCCTCTATGGCTACACCTTC.

The genes are TRBV3-1 (or the pseudogene TRBV3-2) and TRBJ2-7, with a tentative D call TRBD2 (6 bases). This CDR3 has 13 amino acids. The ends were cut back, 6 bases at V and 3 bases at J, with 12 bases in the middle. Germline CDR1 and CDR2: LGHDT and YNNKEL (reference sequence). CDR3 region: CASRSGTDYEQYF. The CDR3 nucleotides are TGTGCCAGCAGATCCGGGACTGACTACGAGCAGTACTTC.

The chain uses TRBV19 and TRBJ1-1; TRBD1 is a possible D gene (6 bases). V was pared by 8 bases and J by 5 bases, with 18 bases between. The CDR3 length is 14 residues. Germline-derived CDR1 and CDR2 are LNHDA and SQIVND (reference sequence). In nucleotides, the CDR3 is TGTGCCAGTGGTCTGGGACACCTAAGTACTGAAGCTTTCTTT. Translated: CASGLGHLSTEAFF.

The sample holds one count of this clone. V and J are TRBV5-6 and TRBJ1-1; weak D call: TRBD1 (6 bases). The germline gives CDR1 SGHDT, CDR2 YYEEEE. This CDR3 is built from 14 residues. Trimming removed 5 bases at V and 4 bases at J, with 15 bases between. The chain's CDR3 is CASRQATGLTEAFF. The CDR3, as DNA: TGTGCCAGCAGACAGGCAACAGGGCTCACTGAAGCTTTCTTT. Based on the CDR3 plus reference TRBV5-6 and TRBJ1-1, the full variable domain is DAGVTQSPTHLIKTRGQQVTLRCSPKSGHDTVSWYQQALGQGPQFIFQYYEEEERQRGNFPDRFSGHQFPNYSSELNVNALLLGDSALYLCASRQATGLTEAFFGQGTRLTVV.

This sequence joins TRBV7-6 and TRBJ1-1; D is perhaps TRBD1 (5 bases). CDR3 length: 19 residues. From germline, CDR1 is SGHVS and CDR2 FNYEAQ. V dropped 0 bases and J dropped 1 base, with 21 bases sitting between them. DNA of the CDR3: TGTGCCAGCAGCTTAGCGTGGGTACGGGGGTATGGGGCGAACACTGAAGCTTTCTTT. Its translation is CASSLAWVRGYGANTEAFF. The full variable domain, with the rest looked up from reference TRBV7-6 and TRBJ1-1, is GAGVSQSPRYKVTKRGQDVALRCDPISGHVSLYWYRQALGQGPEFLTYFNYEAQQDKSGLPNDRFSAERPEGSISTLTIQRTEQRDSAMYRCASSLAWVRGYGANTEAFFGQGTRLTVV.

In this sample, this clone turned up once. J is TRBJ2-1 and V is TRBV7-2, with 9 bases fitting TRBD2. Germline lookup yields CDR1 SGHTA and CDR2 FQGNSA. The CDR3 is made up of 19 amino acids. V dropped 0 bases and J dropped 0; count of bases not matched to a gene: 9. CDR3 protein: CASSLAMTSGPSSYNEQFF. The DNA of the CDR3 is TGTGCCAGCAGCTTAGCGATGACTAGCGGACCAAGCTCCTACAATGAGCAGTTCTTC.